Below are 5 T cell receptor beta chains sequenced from a single sample in a study of blood T cell repertoires in COVID-19. The method was immunoSEQ multiplex PCR; TCRdb's version includes in-frame clones alone and lacks a portion of them. The top ten clones hold approximately 10% of a sample with more than 20,000 clones, almost 90% of them seen once. Sequencing used peripheral blood. The origin of the receptors is a man between 65 and 79 years old with acute or convalescent COVID-19.

This clone is labeled as medium-sized. V usage is TRBV5-4 and J usage is TRBJ2-1, with D tentatively TRBD2 (6 bases). The germline V and J ends were trimmed by 1 base and 1 base, with 9 bases remaining between them. This CDR3 has 15 residues. Germline V gene sequence: CDR1 SGHNT, CDR2 YYREEE (reference sequence). CDR3 sequence reads: CASSLTSSSYNEQFF. For the CDR3, the DNA is TGTGCCAGCAGCTTGACTAGCAGTTCCTACAATGAGCAGTTCTTC.

The gene calls are TRBV19 and TRBJ1-2; TRBD1 aligns across 7 bases. This CDR3 contains 15 residues. V was pared by 4 bases and J by 6 bases, with 11 bases of the junction left unmatched. Germline assignment: CDR1 LNHDA and CDR2 SQIVND (reference sequence). DNA of the CDR3: TGTGCCAGTAGTACGGGGACAGTCCGGGCCCATGGCTACACCTTC. This encodes CASSTGTVRAHGYTF.

The chain has TRBV6-2 or TRBV6-3 and TRBJ1-1; 7 nucleotides align to TRBD1. Germline V gene lookup returns CDR1 MNHEY and CDR2 SVGEGT. The CDR3 runs 16 residues. V was clipped by 2 bases and J by 0 bases; unmatched bases: 6. The CDR3 loop is CASSYGDRDLNTEAFF. Here the CDR3 DNA reads TGTGCCAGCAGTTACGGGGACAGAGACTTGAACACTGAAGCTTTCTTT.

The chain is built from TRBV5-1 and TRBJ2-7; D remains ambiguous. CDR1 and CDR2 from the germline V gene are SGHRS and YFSETQ. V was trimmed by 4 bases and J by 0 bases, leaving 17 bases between them. The CDR3 runs 16 residues. The CDR3 loop is CASSQLTWRSSYEQYF. As DNA, the CDR3 is TGCGCCAGCAGCCAACTGACATGGCGCAGCTCCTACGAGCAGTACTTC.

V is TRBV7-3 and J is TRBJ2-3; TRBD2 is a possible D gene (5 bases). The CDR3 is 14 amino acids. V lost 5 bases, J lost 6 bases, and 15 bases lay in between. The V gene's germline CDR1 is SGHTA and CDR2 FQGTGA. CDR3 coding DNA: TGTGCCAGCAGCCCCGGGAAGGCTGGGGATACGCAGTATTTT. Encoded protein: CASSPGKAGDTQYF.